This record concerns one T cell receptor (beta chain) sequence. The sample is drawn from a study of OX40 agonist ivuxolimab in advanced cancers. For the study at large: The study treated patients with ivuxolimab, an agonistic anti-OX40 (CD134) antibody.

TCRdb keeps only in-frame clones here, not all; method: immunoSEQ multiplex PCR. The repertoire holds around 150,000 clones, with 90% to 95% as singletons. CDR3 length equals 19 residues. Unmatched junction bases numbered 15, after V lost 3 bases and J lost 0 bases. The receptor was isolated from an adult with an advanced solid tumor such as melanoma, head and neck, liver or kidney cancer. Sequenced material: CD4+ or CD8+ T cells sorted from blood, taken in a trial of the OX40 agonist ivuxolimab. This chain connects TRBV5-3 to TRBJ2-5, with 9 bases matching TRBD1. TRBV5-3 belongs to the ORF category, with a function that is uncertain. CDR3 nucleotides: TGTGCCAGAAGCTCCCCCTCAGGACCAGACAGGGGGTACCAAGAGACCCAGTACTTC. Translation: CARSSPSGPDRGYQETQYF.